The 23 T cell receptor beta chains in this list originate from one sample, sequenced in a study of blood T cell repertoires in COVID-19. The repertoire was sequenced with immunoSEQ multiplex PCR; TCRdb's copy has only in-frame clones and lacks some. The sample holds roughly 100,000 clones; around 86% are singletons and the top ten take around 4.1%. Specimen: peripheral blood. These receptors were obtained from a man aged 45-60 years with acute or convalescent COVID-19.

The CDR3 DNA is TGTGCCAGTAGTATTCAGGCTGCTAATGAAAAACTGTTTTTT. This sequence encodes CASSIQAANEKLFF. The rearrangement uses TRBV19 and TRBJ1-4; D is unresolved. V lost 3 bases, J lost 3 bases, and 8 bases lay in between. The CDR3 spans 14 residues. CDR1 LNHDA and CDR2 SQIVND come from the germline V gene (reference sequence).

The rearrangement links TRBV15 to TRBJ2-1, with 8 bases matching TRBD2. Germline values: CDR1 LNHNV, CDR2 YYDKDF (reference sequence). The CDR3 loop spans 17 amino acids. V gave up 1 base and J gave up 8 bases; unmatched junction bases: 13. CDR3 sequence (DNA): TGTGCCACCAGCAGAGTGGGAGCGGGAGAGGCATGGGATGAGCAGTTCTTC. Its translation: CATSRVGAGEAWDEQFF.

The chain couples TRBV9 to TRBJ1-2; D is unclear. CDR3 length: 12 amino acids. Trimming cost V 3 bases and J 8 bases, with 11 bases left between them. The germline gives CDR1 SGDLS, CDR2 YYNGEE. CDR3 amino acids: CASSAEGEGYTF. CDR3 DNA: TGTGCCAGCAGCGCGGAGGGTGAGGGCTACACCTTC.

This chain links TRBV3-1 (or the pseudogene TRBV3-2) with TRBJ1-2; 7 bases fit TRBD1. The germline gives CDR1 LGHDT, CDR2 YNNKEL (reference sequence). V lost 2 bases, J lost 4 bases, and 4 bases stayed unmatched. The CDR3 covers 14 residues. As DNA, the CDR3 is TGTGCCAGCAGCCAAACCGGGACAGCCTATGGCTACACCTTC. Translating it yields CASSQTGTAYGYTF.

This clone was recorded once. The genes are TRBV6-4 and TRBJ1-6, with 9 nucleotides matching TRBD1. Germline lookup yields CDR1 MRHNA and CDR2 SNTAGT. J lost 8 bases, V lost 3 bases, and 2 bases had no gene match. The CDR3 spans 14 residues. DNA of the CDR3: TGTGCCAGCAGTGAACAGGGGGCCTATTCACCCCTCCACTTT. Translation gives CASSEQGAYSPLHF.

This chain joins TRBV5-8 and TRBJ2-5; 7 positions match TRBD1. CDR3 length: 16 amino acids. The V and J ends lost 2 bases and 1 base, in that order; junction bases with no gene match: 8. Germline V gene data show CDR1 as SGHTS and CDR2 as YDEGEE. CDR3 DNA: TGTGCCAGCAGCTTCGATTTGTGGACAGGCCAAGAGACCCAGTACTTC. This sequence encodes CASSFDLWTGQETQYF.

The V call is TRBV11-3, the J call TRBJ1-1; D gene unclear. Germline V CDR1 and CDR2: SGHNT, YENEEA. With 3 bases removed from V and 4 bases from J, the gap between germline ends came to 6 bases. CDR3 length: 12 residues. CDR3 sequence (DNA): TGTGCCAGCAGCTTCACAAGCACTGAAGCTTTCTTT. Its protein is CASSFTSTEAFF.

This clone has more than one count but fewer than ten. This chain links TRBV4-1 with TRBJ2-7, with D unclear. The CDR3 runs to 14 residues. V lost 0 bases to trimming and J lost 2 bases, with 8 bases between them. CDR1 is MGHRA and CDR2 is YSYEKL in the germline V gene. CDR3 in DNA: TGCGCCAGCAGCCAAGATCGAGACACCTACGAGCAGTACTTC. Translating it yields CASSQDRDTYEQYF.

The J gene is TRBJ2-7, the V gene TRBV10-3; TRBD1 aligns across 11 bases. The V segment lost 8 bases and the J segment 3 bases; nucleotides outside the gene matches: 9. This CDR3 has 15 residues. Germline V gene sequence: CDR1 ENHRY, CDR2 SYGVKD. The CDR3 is CAIRASGTGGYEQYF. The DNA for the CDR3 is TGTGCCATCCGTGCTTCCGGGACAGGGGGCTACGAGCAGTACTTC.

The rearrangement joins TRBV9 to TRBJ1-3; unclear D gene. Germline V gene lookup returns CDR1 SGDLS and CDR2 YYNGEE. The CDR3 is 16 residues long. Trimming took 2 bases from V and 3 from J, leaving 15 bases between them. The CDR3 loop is CASSVSRQSSGNTIYF. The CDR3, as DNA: TGTGCCAGCAGCGTTTCGCGGCAAAGTAGTGGAAACACCATATATTTT.

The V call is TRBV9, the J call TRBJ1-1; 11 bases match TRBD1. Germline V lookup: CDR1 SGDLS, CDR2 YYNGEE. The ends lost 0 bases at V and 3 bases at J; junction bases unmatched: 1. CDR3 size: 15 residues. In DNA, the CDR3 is TGTGCCAGCAGCGTAGGGGACAGGGGGGACACTGAAGCTTTCTTT. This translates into CASSVGDRGDTEAFF.

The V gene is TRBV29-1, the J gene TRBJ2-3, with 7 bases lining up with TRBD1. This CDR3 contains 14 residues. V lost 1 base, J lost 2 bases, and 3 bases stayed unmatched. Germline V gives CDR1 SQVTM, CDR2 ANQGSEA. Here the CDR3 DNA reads TGCAGCGTTGAAGGACAGGGTATCACAGATACGCAGTATTTT. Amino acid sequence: CSVEGQGITDTQYF.

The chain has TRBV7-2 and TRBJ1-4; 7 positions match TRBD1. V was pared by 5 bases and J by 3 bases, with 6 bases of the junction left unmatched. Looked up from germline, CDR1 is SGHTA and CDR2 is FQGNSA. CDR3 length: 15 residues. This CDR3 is CASSLRGGSNEKLFF. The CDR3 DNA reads TGTGCCAGCAGCCTCCGAGGGGGCTCTAATGAAAAACTGTTTTTT. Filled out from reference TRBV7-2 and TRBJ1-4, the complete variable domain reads GAGVSQSPSNKVTEKGKDVELRCDPISGHTALYWYRQSLGQGLEFLIYFQGNSAPDKSGLPSDRFSAERTGGSVSTLTIQRTQQEDSAVYLCASSLRGGSNEKLFFGSGTQLSVL.

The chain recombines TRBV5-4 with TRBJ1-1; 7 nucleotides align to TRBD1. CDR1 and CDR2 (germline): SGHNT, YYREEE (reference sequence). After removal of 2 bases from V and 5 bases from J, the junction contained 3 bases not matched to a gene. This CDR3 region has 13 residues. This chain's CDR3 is CASSLGGRTEAFF. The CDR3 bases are TGTGCCAGCAGCTTAGGGGGCAGGACTGAAGCTTTCTTT. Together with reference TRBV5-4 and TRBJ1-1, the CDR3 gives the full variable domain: ETGVTQSPTHLIKTRGQQVTLRCSSQSGHNTVSWYQQALGQGPQFIFQYYREEENGRGNFPPRFSGLQFPNYSSELNVNALELDDSALYLCASSLGGRTEAFFGQGTRLTVV.

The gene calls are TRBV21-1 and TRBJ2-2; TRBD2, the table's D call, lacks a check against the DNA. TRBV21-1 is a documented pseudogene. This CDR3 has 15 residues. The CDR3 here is CASTARPGIGRGAVF. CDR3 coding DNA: TGTGCCAGCACCGCCCGTCCGGGGATAGGCCGGGGAGCTGTTTTT.

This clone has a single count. The CDR3 DNA sequence: TGTGCCAGCAGTTCCCGACAGGGGGCGGATTACGAGCAGTACTTC. It encodes CASSSRQGADYEQYF. The rearrangement uses TRBV6-5 and TRBJ2-7, with TRBD1 identical over 10 bases. The CDR3 is made up of 15 amino acids. V lost 4 bases to trimming and J lost 4 bases; unmatched junction nucleotides: 7. Germline CDR1 and CDR2: MNHEY and SVGAGI.

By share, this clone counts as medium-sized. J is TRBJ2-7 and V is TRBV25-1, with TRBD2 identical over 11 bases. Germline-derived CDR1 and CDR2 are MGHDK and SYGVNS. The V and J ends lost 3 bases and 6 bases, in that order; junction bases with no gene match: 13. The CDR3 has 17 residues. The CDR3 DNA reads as TGTGCCAGCAGTGATCCCGTACTAGCGGGAGCGGAAGGCGAGCAGTACTTC. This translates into CASSDPVLAGAEGEQYF.

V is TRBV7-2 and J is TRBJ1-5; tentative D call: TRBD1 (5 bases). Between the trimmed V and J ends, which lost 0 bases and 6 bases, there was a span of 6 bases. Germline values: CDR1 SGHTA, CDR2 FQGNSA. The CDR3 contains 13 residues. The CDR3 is CASSLAGGQPQHF. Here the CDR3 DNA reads TGTGCCAGCAGCTTAGCGGGGGGTCAGCCCCAGCATTTT. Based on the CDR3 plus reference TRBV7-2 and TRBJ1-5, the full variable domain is GAGVSQSPSNKVTEKGKDVELRCDPISGHTALYWYRQSLGQGLEFLIYFQGNSAPDKSGLPSDRFSAERTGGSVSTLTIQRTQQEDSAVYLCASSLAGGQPQHFGDGTRLSIL.

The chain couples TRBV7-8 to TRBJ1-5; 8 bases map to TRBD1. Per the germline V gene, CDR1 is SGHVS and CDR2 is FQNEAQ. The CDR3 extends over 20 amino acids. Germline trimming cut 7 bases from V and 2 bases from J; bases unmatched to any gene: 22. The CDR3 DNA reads TGTGCCAGCACCCCTTCACGGGACAGGTATTTGGGAAAGGGCAATCAGCCCCAGCATTTT. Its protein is CASTPSRDRYLGKGNQPQHF.

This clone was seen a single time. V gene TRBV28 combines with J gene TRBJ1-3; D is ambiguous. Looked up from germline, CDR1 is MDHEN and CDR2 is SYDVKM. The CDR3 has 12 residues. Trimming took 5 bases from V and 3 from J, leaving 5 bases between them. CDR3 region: CASSPYGNTIYF. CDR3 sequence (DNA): TGTGCCAGCAGTCCGTATGGAAACACCATATATTTT.

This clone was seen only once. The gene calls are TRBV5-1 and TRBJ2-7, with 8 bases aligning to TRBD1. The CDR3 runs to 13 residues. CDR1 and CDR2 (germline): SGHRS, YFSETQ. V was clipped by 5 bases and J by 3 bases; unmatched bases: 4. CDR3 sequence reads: CASRKGQDYEQYF. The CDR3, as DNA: TGCGCCAGCAGAAAGGGACAGGACTACGAGCAGTACTTC.

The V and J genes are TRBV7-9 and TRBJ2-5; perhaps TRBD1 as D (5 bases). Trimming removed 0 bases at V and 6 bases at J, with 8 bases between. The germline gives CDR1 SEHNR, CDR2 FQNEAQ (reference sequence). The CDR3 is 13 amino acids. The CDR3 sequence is CASSLAVGQTQYF. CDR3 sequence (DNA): TGTGCCAGCAGCTTAGCGGTGGGGCAGACCCAGTACTTC.

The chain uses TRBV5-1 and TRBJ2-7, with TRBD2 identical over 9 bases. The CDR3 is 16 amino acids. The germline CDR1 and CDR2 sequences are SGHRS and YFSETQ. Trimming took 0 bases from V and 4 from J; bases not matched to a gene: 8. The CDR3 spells CASSLVGSGGNYEQYF. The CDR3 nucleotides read TGCGCCAGCAGCTTGGTCGGTAGCGGGGGTAATTACGAGCAGTACTTC.